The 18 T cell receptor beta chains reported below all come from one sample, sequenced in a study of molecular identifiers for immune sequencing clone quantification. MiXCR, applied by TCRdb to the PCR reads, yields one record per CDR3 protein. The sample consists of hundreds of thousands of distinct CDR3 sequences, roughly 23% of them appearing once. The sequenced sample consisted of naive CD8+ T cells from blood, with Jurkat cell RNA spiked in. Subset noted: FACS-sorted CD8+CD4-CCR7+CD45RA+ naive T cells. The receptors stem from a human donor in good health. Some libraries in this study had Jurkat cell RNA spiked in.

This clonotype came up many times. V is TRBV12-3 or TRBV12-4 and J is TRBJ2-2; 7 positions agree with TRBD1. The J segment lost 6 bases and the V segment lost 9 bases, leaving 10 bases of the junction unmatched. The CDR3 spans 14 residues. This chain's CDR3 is CASPGTVDSGELFF. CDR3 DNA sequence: TGTGCCAGTCCCGGGACAGTAGATTCCGGGGAGCTGTTTTTT.

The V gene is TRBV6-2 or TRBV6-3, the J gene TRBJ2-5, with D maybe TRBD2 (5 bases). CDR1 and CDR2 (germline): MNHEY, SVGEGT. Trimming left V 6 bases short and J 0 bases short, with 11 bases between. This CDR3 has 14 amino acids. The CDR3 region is CASSYTSYQETQYF. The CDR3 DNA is TGTGCCAGCAGCTATACTAGTTACCAAGAGACCCAGTACTTC.

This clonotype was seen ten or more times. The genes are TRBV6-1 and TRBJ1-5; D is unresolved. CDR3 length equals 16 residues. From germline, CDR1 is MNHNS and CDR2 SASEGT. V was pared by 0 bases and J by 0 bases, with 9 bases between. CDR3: CASSEAVFYSNQPQHF. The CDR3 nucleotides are TGTGCCAGCAGTGAAGCAGTCTTCTATAGCAATCAGCCCCAGCATTTT.

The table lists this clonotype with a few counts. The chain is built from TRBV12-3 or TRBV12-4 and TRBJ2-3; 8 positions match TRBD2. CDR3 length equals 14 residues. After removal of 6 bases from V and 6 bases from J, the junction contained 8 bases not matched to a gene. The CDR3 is CASSPPRGEDTQYF. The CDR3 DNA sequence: TGTGCCAGCAGCCCACCGCGGGGGGAGGATACGCAGTATTTT.

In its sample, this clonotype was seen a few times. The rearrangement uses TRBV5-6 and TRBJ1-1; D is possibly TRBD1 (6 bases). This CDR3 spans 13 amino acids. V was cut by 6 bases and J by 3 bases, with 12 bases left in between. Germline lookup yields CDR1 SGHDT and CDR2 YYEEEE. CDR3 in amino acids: CASTEGGYTEAFF. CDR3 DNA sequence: TGTGCCAGCACCGAGGGGGGCTACACTGAAGCTTTCTTT.

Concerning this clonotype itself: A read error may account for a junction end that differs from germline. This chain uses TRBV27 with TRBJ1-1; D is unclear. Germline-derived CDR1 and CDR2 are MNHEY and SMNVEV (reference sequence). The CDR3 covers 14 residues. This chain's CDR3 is CASSLIGQNTGAFF. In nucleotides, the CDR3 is TGTGCCAGCAGTTTAATAGGTCAGAACACTGGAGCTTTCTTT.

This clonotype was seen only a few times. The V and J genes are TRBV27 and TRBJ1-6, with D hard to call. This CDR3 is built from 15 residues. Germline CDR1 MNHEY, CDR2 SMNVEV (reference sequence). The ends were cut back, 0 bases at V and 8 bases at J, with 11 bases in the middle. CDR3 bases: TGTGCCAGCAGTTTATCCCCAGCAAGCTATTCACCCCTCCACTTT. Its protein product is CASSLSPASYSPLHF.

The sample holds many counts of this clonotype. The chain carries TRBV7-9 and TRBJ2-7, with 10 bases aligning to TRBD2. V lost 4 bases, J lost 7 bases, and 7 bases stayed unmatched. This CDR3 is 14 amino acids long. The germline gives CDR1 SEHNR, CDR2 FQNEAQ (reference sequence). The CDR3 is CASSSSTSGPEQYF. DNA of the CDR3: TGTGCCAGCAGCTCCTCGACTAGCGGGCCGGAGCAGTACTTC.

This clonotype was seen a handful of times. CDR3 region: CASSGLAGVDTGELFF. CDR3 nucleotides: TGTGCCAGCAGCGGATTAGCGGGAGTAGACACCGGGGAGCTGTTTTTT. J is TRBJ2-2 and V is TRBV9, with 9 bases lining up with TRBD2. The germline V gene has CDR1 SGDLS and CDR2 YYNGEE. V gave up 3 bases and J gave up 3 bases; unmatched junction bases: 6. The CDR3 length is 16 residues.

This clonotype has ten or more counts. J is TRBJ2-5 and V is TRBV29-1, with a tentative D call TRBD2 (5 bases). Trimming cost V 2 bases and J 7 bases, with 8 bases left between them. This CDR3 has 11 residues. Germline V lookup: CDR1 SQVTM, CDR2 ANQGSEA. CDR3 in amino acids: CSVERDATQYF. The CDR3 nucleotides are TGCAGCGTTGAACGGGATGCGACCCAGTACTTC.

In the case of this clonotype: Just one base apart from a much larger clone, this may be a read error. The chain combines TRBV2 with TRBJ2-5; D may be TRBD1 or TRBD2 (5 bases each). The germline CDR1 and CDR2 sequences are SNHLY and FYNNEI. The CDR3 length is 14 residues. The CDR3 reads CARSEGRLQETQYF. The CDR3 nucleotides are TGTGCCAGAAGTGAGGGACGGCTCCAAGAGACCCAGTACTTC.

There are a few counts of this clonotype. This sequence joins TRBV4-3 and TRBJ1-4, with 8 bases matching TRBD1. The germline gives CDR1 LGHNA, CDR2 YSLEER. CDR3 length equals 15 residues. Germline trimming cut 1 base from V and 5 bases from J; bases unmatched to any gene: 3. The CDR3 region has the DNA TGCGCCAGCAGCCAAGGGAGGACAGGGAATGAAAAACTGTTTTTT. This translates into CASSQGRTGNEKLFF.

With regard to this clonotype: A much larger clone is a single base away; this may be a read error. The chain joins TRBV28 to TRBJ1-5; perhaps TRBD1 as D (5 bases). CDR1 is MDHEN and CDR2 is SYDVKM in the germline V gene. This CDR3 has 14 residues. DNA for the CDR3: TGTTCCAGCACTTGGAGAGGGGTGACGCAGCCCCAGCATTTT. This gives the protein CSSTWRGVTQPQHF.

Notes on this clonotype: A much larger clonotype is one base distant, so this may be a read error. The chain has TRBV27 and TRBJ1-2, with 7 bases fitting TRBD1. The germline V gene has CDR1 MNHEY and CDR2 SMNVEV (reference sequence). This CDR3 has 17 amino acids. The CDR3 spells CASSFIWGQSHNYGCTF. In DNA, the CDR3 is TGTGCCAGCAGTTTTATTTGGGGACAGAGCCATAACTATGGCTGCACCTTC.

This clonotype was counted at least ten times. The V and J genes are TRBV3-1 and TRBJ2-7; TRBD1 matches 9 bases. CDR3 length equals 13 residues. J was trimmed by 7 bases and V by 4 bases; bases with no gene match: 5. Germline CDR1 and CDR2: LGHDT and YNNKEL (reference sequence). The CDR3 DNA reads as TGTGCCAGCAGCCCCACCGGACAGGGGGAGCAGTACTTC. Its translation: CASSPTGQGEQYF.

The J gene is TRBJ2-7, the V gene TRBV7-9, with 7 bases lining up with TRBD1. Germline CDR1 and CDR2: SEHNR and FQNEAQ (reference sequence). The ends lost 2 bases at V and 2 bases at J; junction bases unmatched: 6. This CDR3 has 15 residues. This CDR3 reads CASSLPGTDTYEQYF. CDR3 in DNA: TGTGCCAGCAGCTTACCCGGGACAGACACCTACGAGCAGTACTTC.

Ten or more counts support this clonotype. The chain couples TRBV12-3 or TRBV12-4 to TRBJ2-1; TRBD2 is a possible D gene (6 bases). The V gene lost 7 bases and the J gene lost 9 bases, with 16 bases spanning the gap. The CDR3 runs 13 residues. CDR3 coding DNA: TGTGCCAGCACCCAGCATGTGGGGGGTGAGCAGTTCTTC. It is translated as CASTQHVGGEQFF.

CDR3 loop: CASSLLGGAGDTQYF. The CDR3 nucleotides are TGTGCCAGCAGTTTATTGGGGGGCGCGGGAGATACGCAGTATTTT. This chain uses TRBV12-3 or TRBV12-4 with TRBJ2-3, with D possibly called TRBD1 or TRBD2 (6 bases each). The V end lost 2 bases, the J end lost 5 bases, and 14 bases lay between the germline ends. The CDR3 is made up of 15 amino acids.